Below, 15 T cell receptor beta chains from the same sample are listed, as sequenced in a study of cytomegalovirus exposure and HLA in healthy donors. The PCR employed 60 Vbeta primers together with 13 Jbeta primers. TCRdb keeps only in-frame clones here, not all; method: immunoSEQ multiplex PCR. This table has about 94,000 clones, 7.6% appearing once. The sample consisted of PBMCs. These receptors were taken from a man aged 45-60 years in good health and CMV-seronegative.

This clone was found a few times. This rearrangement joins TRBV28 to TRBJ2-2, with 11 bases fitting TRBD1. V lost 7 bases and J lost 4; bases outside the gene matches: 5. The CDR3 consists of 15 residues. Germline CDR1 MDHEN, CDR2 SYDVKM. CDR3: CASNGQGAPTGELFF. The CDR3 nucleotides read TGTGCCAGCAACGGACAGGGGGCGCCCACCGGGGAGCTGTTTTTT.

This clone was detected a few times. The chain combines TRBV10-3 with TRBJ2-7; 9 bases are shared with TRBD1. In germline, CDR1 is ENHRY, CDR2 SYGVKD. V gave up 0 bases and J gave up 11 bases; unmatched junction bases: 11. This CDR3 spans 15 amino acids. This CDR3 reads CAISESLTGTGKEYF. For the CDR3, the DNA is TGTGCCATCAGTGAGTCGCTCACCGGGACAGGGAAGGAGTACTTC.

The chain links TRBV5-1 to TRBJ2-3; perhaps TRBD2 as D (5 bases). Germline values: CDR1 SGHRS, CDR2 YFSETQ. This CDR3 has 14 amino acids. V was trimmed by 4 bases and J by 2 bases, leaving 11 bases between them. CDR3 DNA: TGCGCCAGCAGCGAAGGGAGACCCACAGATACGCAGTATTTT. Amino acids: CASSEGRPTDTQYF.

The rearrangement links TRBV29-1 to TRBJ2-7; 12 nucleotides match TRBD2. The CDR3 is 14 amino acids. Germline CDR1 and CDR2: SQVTM and ANQGSEA. Trimming cost V 8 bases and J 4 bases; bases outside gene matches: 9. The CDR3, as DNA: TGCAGCACTGGACTAGCGGGGTGTTTGTACGAGCAGTACTTC. As protein: CSTGLAGCLYEQYF.

In this sample, this clone turned up a few times. The chain has TRBV5-1 and TRBJ1-6; 9 nucleotides match TRBD1. The CDR3 covers 15 residues. Germline CDR1 is SGHRS and CDR2 is YFSETQ. The V gene end was trimmed by 2 bases and the J gene end by 9 bases; junction bases not matched to a gene: 6. CDR3 coding DNA: TGCGCCAGCAGCTTCGAGGGACAGGGAACTTCACCCCTCCACTTT. Its protein is CASSFEGQGTSPLHF. Supplemented by reference TRBV5-1 and TRBJ1-6, the full variable domain reads KAGVTQTPRYLIKTRGQQVTLSCSPISGHRSVSWYQQTPGQGLQFLFEYFSETQRNKGNFPGRFSGRQFSNSRSEMNVSTLELGDSALYLCASSFEGQGTSPLHFGNGTRLTVT.

The chain combines TRBV14 with TRBJ2-1, with 7 bases that match TRBD2. There are 16 residues in the CDR3. In germline, CDR1 is SGHDN, CDR2 FVKESK. V lost 1 base, J lost 1 base, and 4 bases stayed unmatched. The CDR3 DNA follows: TGTGCCAGCAGCCAAGGGCTGGGAGGGTCCTACAATGAGCAGTTCTTC. Translation gives CASSQGLGGSYNEQFF.

The chain joins TRBV4-3 to TRBJ2-7, with TRBD1 matching 12 bases. V shed 4 bases, J shed 0 bases, and the junction held 16 bases outside the gene matches. The CDR3 is 20 residues long. Germline CDR1 is LGHNA and CDR2 is YSLEER. Written as DNA, the CDR3 is TGCGCCAGCAGCCGACTCCGAAGTTCGGGACAGGGGGCGAGCTCCTACGAGCAGTACTTC. This gives the protein CASSRLRSSGQGASSYEQYF.

This clone was counted between two and nine times. This rearrangement joins TRBV18 to TRBJ1-1; no firm D call. The CDR3 extends over 15 amino acids. V was shortened by 4 bases and J by 1 base, with 13 bases between the two germline ends. Germline V gene lookup returns CDR1 KGHSH and CDR2 LQKENI. In DNA form, the CDR3 reads TGTGCCAGCTCACGTAGAGAGAGACAGAACACTGAAGCTTTCTTT. Translation gives CASSRRERQNTEAFF.

This clone has only a few counts. The V and J genes are TRBV25-1 and TRBJ1-1; tentative D call: TRBD1 (6 bases). Germline values: CDR1 MGHDK, CDR2 SYGVNS. The CDR3 has 12 residues. V shed 10 bases and J shed 6 bases, with 15 bases lying between them. The DNA for the CDR3 is TGTGCCACCAGATACAGGGACGCTGAAGCTTTCTTT. Its protein product is CATRYRDAEAFF. Full variable domain (remainder filled in from reference TRBV25-1 and TRBJ1-1): EADIYQTPRYLVIGTGKKITLECSQTMGHDKMYWYQQDPGMELHLIHYSYGVNSTEKGDLSSESTVSRIRTEHFPLTLESARPSHTSQYLCATRYRDAEAFFGQGTRLTVV.

This clone was detected a few times. The chain has TRBV7-8 and TRBJ1-5; maybe TRBD1 (5 bases). The ends were cut back, 1 base at V and 0 bases at J, with 13 bases in the middle. The CDR3 is made up of 17 amino acids. Germline assignment: CDR1 SGHVS and CDR2 FQNEAQ. CDR3 in amino acids: CASSLVGGGYSNQPQHF. The CDR3 DNA is TGTGCCAGCAGCTTAGTTGGGGGAGGCTATAGCAATCAGCCCCAGCATTTT.

The chain joins TRBV28 to TRBJ1-4; D uncertain. The CDR3 length is 15 residues. With 6 bases removed from V and 0 bases from J, the gap between germline ends came to 11 bases. CDR1 and CDR2 from the germline V gene are MDHEN and SYDVKM. The CDR3 bases are TGTGCCAGCAGCGTAAGCCGCGCAACTAATGAAAAACTGTTTTTT. The encoded protein is CASSVSRATNEKLFF.

This clone was seen a handful of times. The chain links TRBV5-8 to TRBJ1-2, with 7 positions matching TRBD1. CDR3 length: 18 residues. Looked up from germline, CDR1 is SGHTS and CDR2 is YDEGEE. The ends lost 1 base at V and 0 bases at J; junction bases unmatched: 12. CDR3 coding DNA: TGTGCCAGCAGCTTGTTTGGCGGACAGGCATTTGCTAACTATGGCTACACCTTC. Protein product: CASSLFGGQAFANYGYTF.

This clone was observed once. The V gene is TRBV6-1, the J gene TRBJ2-7; 7 bases map to TRBD1. There are 13 residues in the CDR3. J was trimmed by 1 base and V by 8 bases; bases with no gene match: 5. The germline V gene has CDR1 MNHNS and CDR2 SASEGT. CDR3 in amino acids: CASLPGQSYEQYF. The DNA of the CDR3 is TGTGCCAGCCTCCCGGGACAGTCCTACGAGCAGTACTTC.

V usage is TRBV18 and J usage is TRBJ2-2; 8 bases map to TRBD1. J was trimmed by 4 bases and V by 8 bases; bases with no gene match: 12. Per the germline V gene, CDR1 is KGHSH and CDR2 is LQKENI. This CDR3 spans 16 amino acids. In DNA, the CDR3 is TGTGCCAGCACCCCCATGCAGGGGGCAGGCACCGGGGAGCTGTTTTTT. Translation gives CASTPMQGAGTGELFF.

CDR3 DNA: TGCGCCAGCAGCCCCAGATTAAACACCGGGGAGCTGTTTTTT. Translated: CASSPRLNTGELFF. The chain joins TRBV5-1 to TRBJ2-2; D is undetermined. CDR3 length: 14 amino acids. Between the trimmed V and J ends, which lost 4 bases and 2 bases, there was a span of 9 bases. Looked up from germline, CDR1 is SGHRS and CDR2 is YFSETQ.